A single sample gave rise to the 7 T cell receptor beta chains below, sequenced in a study of blood T cell repertoires in COVID-19. The table came from immunoSEQ multiplex PCR; TCRdb's copy has only in-frame clones and leaves some out. The table records around 400,000 clones, roughly four fifths of them present only once. Sequenced input: PBMCs or T cells enriched from blood (not recorded which). The receptors originated from a woman aged 45 to 65 who had recovered from COVID-19.

V gene TRBV30 combines with J gene TRBJ2-7; D is undetermined. Trimming took off 0 bases at V and 0 bases at J, with 12 bases between the two ends. CDR1 GTSNPN and CDR2 SVGIG come from the germline V gene (reference sequence). CDR3 size: 15 residues. The CDR3 reads CAWSVPPESSYEQYF. The CDR3 DNA is TGTGCCTGGAGTGTACCCCCCGAGAGCTCCTACGAGCAGTACTTC.

This clone was observed once. The V and J genes are TRBV11-1 and TRBJ2-7; D might be TRBD1 (5 bases). The germline V gene has CDR1 SGHAT and CDR2 FQDESV (reference sequence). V lost 3 bases and J 12 bases, leaving 12 bases between the germline ends. This CDR3 is 11 amino acids long. CDR3 nucleotide sequence: TGTGCCAGCAGCTTGGCAGGGCGATGGTACTTC. Amino acid sequence: CASSLAGRWYF.

The chain couples TRBV6-1 to TRBJ1-2; the match to TRBD1 covers 8 bases. V lost 3 bases, J lost 4 bases, and 7 bases stayed unmatched. The CDR3 contains 15 residues. Germline CDR1 reads MNHNS; CDR2 reads SASEGT. The CDR3 reads CASSELDRGTYGYTF. CDR3 DNA: TGTGCCAGCAGTGAGCTAGACAGGGGTACCTATGGCTACACCTTC.

This chain joins TRBV29-1 and TRBJ2-3; TRBD2 aligns across 14 bases. After removal of 5 bases from V and 0 bases from J, the junction contained 7 bases not matched to a gene. Germline CDR1 SQVTM, CDR2 ANQGSEA. CDR3 length: 17 amino acids. Written as DNA, the CDR3 is TGCAGCGTTCAGACTAGCGGGAGGGCCCTTAGCACAGATACGCAGTATTTT. It codes for CSVQTSGRALSTDTQYF.

The rearrangement links TRBV5-1 to TRBJ2-1; TRBD2 is a possible D gene (7 bases). The CDR3 has 16 residues. Germline CDR1 reads SGHRS; CDR2 reads YFSETQ. Trimming removed 0 bases at V and 2 bases at J, with 12 bases between. The CDR3 loop reads CASSLAGGRTYNEQFF. In nucleotides, the CDR3 is TGCGCCAGCAGCTTGGCGGGGGGCCGTACCTACAATGAGCAGTTCTTC.

The CDR3 DNA reads as TGTGCCAGCACAGGGGGCGCAATGGAGACCCAGTACTTC. It translates to CASTGGAMETQYF. The chain joins TRBV5-6 to TRBJ2-5; 8 bases line up with TRBD1. This CDR3 is 13 amino acids long. V dropped 6 bases and J dropped 5; count of bases not matched to a gene: 6. CDR1 and CDR2 from the germline V gene are SGHDT and YYEEEE.

The chain employs TRBV18 and TRBJ2-7; a possible D gene is TRBD2 (5 bases). The CDR3 sequence is 14 residues long. Germline V gene data show CDR1 as KGHSH and CDR2 as LQKENI. V lost 5 bases to trimming and J lost 3 bases, with 14 bases between them. CDR3 in DNA: TGTGCCAGCTCAAGTTCACTACTAGACTACGAGCAGTACTTC. Amino acids: CASSSSLLDYEQYF.